This T cell receptor beta chain was sequenced for a study of human thymus T cells. Points from the study as a whole: Use of V and J genes seemed skewed within the thymic and blood repertoires.

The CDR3 totals 16 residues. The V and J ends lost 4 bases and 4 bases respectively, with 19 bases between them. CDR1 and CDR2 (germline): SGHAT, FQNNGV. Thymic material originated from resections removed in the course of corrective heart surgery. The donors were infants in Finland with congenital heart defects, otherwise immunologically healthy. The protocol was immunoSEQ multiplex PCR, while the TCRdb copy is restricted to in-frame clones and leaves out a portion. The table has tens of thousands of clones, just over 95% seen once. As concerns this clone: Its antigen is still unknown.

What was sequenced was thymus tissue. The J gene is TRBJ1-1, the V gene TRBV11-2; perhaps TRBD1 as D (5 bases). The clonotype originates from a boy less than two years old with a congenital heart defect but otherwise immunologically healthy. DNA of the CDR3: TGTGCCAGCAGCTCCCGTCGGGGGAAGGGCGTCACTGAAGCTTTCTTT. Residues: CASSSRRGKGVTEAFF. The variable domain in full, completed from reference TRBV11-2 and TRBJ1-1, reads EAGVAQSPRYKIIEKRQSVAFWCNPISGHATLYWYQQILGQGPKLLIQFQNNGVVDDSQLPKDRFSAERLKGVDSTLKIQPAKLEDSAVYLCASSSRRGKGVTEAFFGQGTRLTVV.